A single sample gave rise to the 22 T cell receptor beta chains below, sequenced in a study of shared clonotypes between healthy human individuals. The protocol was immunoSEQ multiplex PCR, while the TCRdb copy is restricted to in-frame clones and leaves out a portion. The sample yields hundreds of thousands of clones, around 75% seen once. The sequenced sample was PBMCs. The receptors derive from a woman between 35 and 50 years old in good health. Some clones in this sample may be carry-over from other donors' samples.

This chain uses TRBV5-4 with TRBJ2-7, with D perhaps being TRBD1 or TRBD2 (5 bases each). The V end lost 0 bases, the J end lost 4 bases, and 29 bases lay between the germline ends. Germline lookup yields CDR1 SGHNT and CDR2 YYREEE (reference sequence). The CDR3 totals 20 residues. This chain's CDR3 is CASSLGGEPLGGPRTYEQYF. The DNA of the CDR3 is TGTGCCAGCAGCTTGGGAGGGGAGCCCCTAGGAGGCCCACGAACTTACGAGCAGTACTTC. The full variable domain, in which reference TRBV5-4 and TRBJ2-7 provide the parts outside the CDR3, is ETGVTQSPTHLIKTRGQQVTLRCSSQSGHNTVSWYQQALGQGPQFIFQYYREEENGRGNFPPRFSGLQFPNYSSELNVNALELDDSALYLCASSLGGEPLGGPRTYEQYFGPGTRLTVT.

The chain's CDR3 is CASSVLGQGSHEQFF. For the CDR3, the DNA is TGTGCCAGCAGCGTTCTCGGACAGGGTTCCCATGAGCAGTTCTTC. The chain joins TRBV9 to TRBJ2-1, with TRBD1 identical over 8 bases. CDR1 SGDLS and CDR2 YYNGEE come from the germline V gene. This CDR3 has 15 amino acids. V trimming: 2 bases; J trimming: 8 bases; junction bases outside the gene matches: 9.

This clone was detected only a few times. The rearrangement uses TRBV4-2 and TRBJ2-3, with TRBD2 as a possible D gene (5 bases). The CDR3 is made up of 16 amino acids. Germline CDR1 and CDR2: LGHNA and YNFKEQ. V lost 3 bases and J lost 1, with 14 bases in between. The CDR3, as DNA: TGTGCCAGCAGCCAGGACTCCCCTTCGGGCACAGATACGCAGTATTTT. It specifies CASSQDSPSGTDTQYF.

This clone occurred a few times. The chain recombines TRBV29-1 with TRBJ1-2, with 12 positions matching TRBD1. Germline V gene lookup returns CDR1 SQVTM and CDR2 ANQGSEA. The CDR3 totals 13 residues. V dropped 5 bases and J dropped 4; count of bases not matched to a gene: 2. The DNA for the CDR3 is TGCAGCGTTTGGGACAGGGGGCCCTATGGCTACACCTTC. Its protein product is CSVWDRGPYGYTF.

This sequence joins TRBV2 and TRBJ1-5; D unclear. Trimming took 1 base from V and 7 from J, leaving 14 bases between them. From germline, CDR1 is SNHLY and CDR2 FYNNEI. The CDR3 totals 15 residues. The CDR3 spells CASSEGWVKDQPQHF. The CDR3, as DNA: TGTGCCAGCAGTGAAGGATGGGTGAAAGACCAGCCCCAGCATTTT.

This chain links TRBV10-1 with TRBJ2-3; 12 bases line up with TRBD2. The CDR3 runs to 17 residues. Germline-derived CDR1 and CDR2 are WNHNN and SYGVQD (reference sequence). Trimming cost V 5 bases and J 2 bases; bases outside gene matches: 8. As DNA, the CDR3 is TGCGCCAGCAGTCTTAGGACTAGCGGGATTTTCACAGATACGCAGTATTTT. Translation: CASSLRTSGIFTDTQYF.

The J gene is TRBJ2-2, the V gene TRBV7-3; D gene uncertain. The CDR3 is 14 amino acids. CDR1 and CDR2 (germline): SGHTA, FQGTGA. V was pared by 5 bases and J by 4 bases, with 11 bases between. The CDR3 sequence is CASSGKDATGELFF. The CDR3 nucleotides read TGTGCCAGCAGCGGAAAGGATGCCACCGGGGAGCTGTTTTTT.

This chain links TRBV29-1 with TRBJ1-2, with a weak D call TRBD1 (5 bases). The CDR3 spans 15 residues. Trimming took off 6 bases at V and 0 bases at J, with 17 bases between the two ends. Looked up from germline, CDR1 is SQVTM and CDR2 is ANQGSEA. The CDR3 nucleotides read TGCAGCGTCCGACCAGGGTTGCGGACTAACTATGGCTACACCTTC. Amino acid sequence: CSVRPGLRTNYGYTF.

The chain has TRBV7-3 and TRBJ2-3; TRBD2 matches 8 bases. This CDR3 spans 18 amino acids. Germline V gene sequence: CDR1 SGHTA, CDR2 FQGTGA. V was pared by 4 bases and J by 0 bases, with 12 bases of the junction left unmatched. DNA of the CDR3: TGTGCCAGCAGCTCGCATCGGACTAGCCCCTATAGCACAGATACGCAGTATTTT. Its translation is CASSSHRTSPYSTDTQYF.

Only one count was recorded for this clone. This chain links TRBV7-3 with TRBJ2-5; 10 bases map to TRBD2. Germline V gene lookup returns CDR1 SGHTA and CDR2 FQGTGA. This CDR3 has 15 amino acids. Germline trimming cut 2 bases from V and 6 bases from J; bases unmatched to any gene: 6. CDR3 sequence: CASSLSSGSSQTQYF. Written as DNA, the CDR3 is TGTGCCAGCAGCTTATCTAGCGGGAGCTCCCAGACCCAGTACTTC.

The V call is TRBV6-6, the J call TRBJ1-5; D remains ambiguous. Germline V gene data show CDR1 as MNHNY and CDR2 as SVGAGI (reference sequence). The CDR3 has 12 residues. V lost 2 bases, J lost 5 bases, and 4 bases lay in between. DNA for the CDR3: TGTGCCAGCAGTTACGAAGATCAGCCCCAGCATTTT. This gives the protein CASSYEDQPQHF.

The genes are TRBV7-6 and TRBJ2-3, with D perhaps TRBD1 (6 bases). Looked up from germline, CDR1 is SGHVS and CDR2 is FNYEAQ. The CDR3 sequence is 14 residues long. V shed 4 bases and J shed 5 bases, with 13 bases lying between them. CDR3 sequence: CASSSPPQGDTQYF. For the CDR3, the DNA is TGTGCCAGCAGCTCCCCCCCACAGGGAGATACGCAGTATTTT.

The chain recombines TRBV27 with TRBJ1-5, with TRBD1 identical over 10 bases. Unmatched junction bases numbered 6, after V lost 5 bases and J lost 2 bases. The CDR3 covers 16 residues. CDR1 is MNHEY, CDR2 SMNVEV, per germline (reference sequence). CDR3 bases: TGTGCCAGCAGTCCCGGGACAGGGGTGGGCAATCAGCCCCAGCATTTT. Residues: CASSPGTGVGNQPQHF.

DNA for the CDR3: TGCGCCAGCAGCAGCGGGACTAGCTATGAGCAGTTCTTC. Amino acid sequence: CASSSGTSYEQFF. The V gene is TRBV5-1, the J gene TRBJ2-1; 9 bases are shared with TRBD2. This CDR3 comprises 13 residues. V shed 4 bases and J 8 bases; nucleotides not matched to a gene: 4. In germline, CDR1 is SGHRS, CDR2 YFSETQ.

V and J are TRBV28 and TRBJ1-2; D not certain. This CDR3 has 14 amino acids. Trimming took off 3 bases at V and 5 bases at J, with 13 bases between the two ends. Per the germline V gene, CDR1 is MDHEN and CDR2 is SYDVKM. CDR3 nucleotide sequence: TGTGCCAGCAGTTTCTCGGGAAGCGGGTATGGCTACACCTTC. This encodes CASSFSGSGYGYTF.

As DNA, the CDR3 is TGTGCCAGCGCGACATCTCCGGCAACTAATGAAAAACTGTTTTTT. Protein: CASATSPATNEKLFF. The genes are TRBV6-1 and TRBJ1-4; D is ambiguous. CDR1 is MNHNS, CDR2 SASEGT, per germline. This CDR3 region has 15 residues. V was shortened by 8 bases and J by 0 bases, with 13 bases between the two germline ends.

This chain uses TRBV30 with TRBJ2-7, with TRBD2 matching over 14 bases. After removal of 1 base from V and 1 base from J, the junction contained 3 bases not matched to a gene. Germline assignment: CDR1 GTSNPN and CDR2 SVGIG (reference sequence). This CDR3 has 16 residues. CDR3 in amino acids: CAWSGGTSGSSYEQYF. In nucleotides, the CDR3 is TGTGCCTGGAGTGGTGGGACTAGCGGGAGTTCCTACGAGCAGTACTTC.

The chain recombines TRBV9 with TRBJ1-1; D uncertain. V gave up 0 bases and J gave up 5 bases, with 11 bases separating them. From germline, CDR1 is SGDLS and CDR2 YYNGEE. CDR3 size: 14 residues. The CDR3 region has the DNA TGTGCCAGCAGCGTAGAGGCCGACGATACTGAAGCTTTCTTT. Translation gives CASSVEADDTEAFF.

This clone has just a few counts. In nucleotides, the CDR3 is TGTGCCAGCAGAACCAACAGGGGGGTTGGGGAGCTGTTTTTT. Encoded protein: CASRTNRGVGELFF. J is TRBJ2-2 and V is TRBV7-2; TRBD1 matches 8 bases. This CDR3 has 14 amino acids. CDR1 and CDR2 (germline): SGHTA, FQGNSA. J lost 8 bases, V lost 6 bases, and 8 bases had no gene match.

The CDR3 region has the DNA TGTGCCAGCAGCGCCCGACAGGTCGGGGGTGAAACTGGGGCCAACGTCCTGACTTTC. Translated, it gives CASSARQVGGETGANVLTF. The genes are TRBV21-1 and TRBJ2-6. TRBV21-1 is designated a pseudogene. The CDR3 spans 19 residues.

The V gene is TRBV27, the J gene TRBJ2-7, with 8 bases matching TRBD2. The V gene end was trimmed by 4 bases and the J gene end by 7 bases; junction bases not matched to a gene: 12. The CDR3 runs to 15 residues. CDR1 is MNHEY and CDR2 is SMNVEV in the germline V gene (reference sequence). In nucleotides, the CDR3 is TGTGCCAGCAGTTCTTCTCGGACGGGGGGGAGTGAGCAGTACTTC. Protein sequence: CASSSSRTGGSEQYF.

This chain links TRBV16 with TRBJ1-5; D not resolved. The CDR3 contains 14 residues. Germline CDR1 is KGHSY and CDR2 is FQNENV. V lost 0 bases, J lost 1 base, and 4 bases lay in between. This chain's CDR3 is CASSQSASNQPQHF. DNA of the CDR3: TGTGCCAGCAGCCAATCGGCGAGCAATCAGCCCCAGCATTTT.